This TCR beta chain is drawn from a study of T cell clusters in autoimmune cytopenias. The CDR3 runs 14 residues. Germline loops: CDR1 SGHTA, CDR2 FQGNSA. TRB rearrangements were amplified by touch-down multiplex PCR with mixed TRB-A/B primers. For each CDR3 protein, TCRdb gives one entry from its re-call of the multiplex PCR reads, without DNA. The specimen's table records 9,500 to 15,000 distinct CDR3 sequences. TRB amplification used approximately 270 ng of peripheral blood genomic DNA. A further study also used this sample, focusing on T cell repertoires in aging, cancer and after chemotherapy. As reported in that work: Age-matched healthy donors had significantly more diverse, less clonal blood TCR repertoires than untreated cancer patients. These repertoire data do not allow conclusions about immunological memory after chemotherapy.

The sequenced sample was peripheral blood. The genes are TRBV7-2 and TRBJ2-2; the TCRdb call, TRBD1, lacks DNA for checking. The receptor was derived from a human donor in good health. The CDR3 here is CASRYGQGTGELFF.